These 27 T cell receptor beta chains share one sample of origin, sequenced in a study of shared clonotypes between healthy human individuals. Repertoires were generated with immunoSEQ multiplex PCR, while TCRdb's copy carries only in-frame clones and drops some. This sample has hundreds of thousands of clones, with 95% to 98% found just once. Sequencing was done on a sample of naive CD4+ T cells sorted from blood. The subset here: CD45RA+ positively selected. These receptors were taken from a woman younger than 45 in good health.

The chain has TRBV6-5 and TRBJ2-1; 14 bases map to TRBD2. The ends lost 6 bases at V and 7 bases at J; junction bases unmatched: 5. Germline V gene data show CDR1 as MNHEY and CDR2 as SVGAGI. This CDR3 has 15 amino acids. The CDR3 loop is CASRTGTSGSNEQFF. Written as DNA, the CDR3 is TGTGCCAGCAGAACCGGGACTAGCGGGAGTAATGAGCAGTTCTTC.

The V gene is TRBV29-1, the J gene TRBJ2-7; 14 bases align to TRBD2. The trim removed 3 bases at V and 3 bases at J, leaving 7 bases unmatched. Germline CDR1 reads SQVTM; CDR2 reads ANQGSEA. CDR3 length equals 16 residues. DNA of the CDR3: TGCAGCGTTGACGTGGGACTAGCGGGAGTCCGCTACGAGCAGTACTTC. Its protein is CSVDVGLAGVRYEQYF.

V gene TRBV21-1 combines with J gene TRBJ2-3; whether TRBD1, the table's D call, matches the DNA was not checked. TRBV21-1 is flagged as a pseudogene. The CDR3 is 15 residues long. The CDR3 DNA follows: TGTGCCAGCAGGGACAGGGGAATTTCGGCAGATACGCAGTATTTT. As protein: CASRDRGISADTQYF.

This chain uses TRBV28 with TRBJ1-1, with D perhaps matching TRBD1 (6 bases). The CDR3 extends over 15 amino acids. V was clipped by 5 bases and J by 4 bases, with 17 bases between them. The germline V gene encodes CDR1 MDHEN and CDR2 SYDVKM. The CDR3 DNA sequence: TGTGCCAGCAGTAGTGGAGGGGGAGGGGGCACTGAAGCTTTCTTT. Translation: CASSSGGGGGTEAFF.

The chain couples TRBV28 to TRBJ1-1, with D unresolved. The CDR3 runs to 14 residues. CDR1 and CDR2 (germline): MDHEN, SYDVKM. With 5 bases removed from V and 1 base from J, the gap between germline ends came to 11 bases. The CDR3 nucleotides are TGTGCCAGCAGTGTTCTCACGCCGAACACTGAAGCTTTCTTT. Translated: CASSVLTPNTEAFF.

The chain is built from TRBV5-5 and TRBJ2-1, with 13 bases aligning to TRBD2. Losses at the gene ends were 2 bases for V and 6 bases for J; bases not matched to a gene: 17. This CDR3 spans 20 amino acids. CDR1 is SGHKS, CDR2 YYEKEE, per germline (reference sequence). The chain's CDR3 is CASSFGRRRLAGGGPNEQFF. In DNA, the CDR3 is TGTGCCAGCAGCTTCGGACGTCGGAGACTAGCGGGAGGAGGGCCCAATGAGCAGTTCTTC.

This sequence joins TRBV5-1 and TRBJ2-3; TRBD2 agrees at 12 bases. The CDR3 extends over 18 amino acids. Germline V CDR1 and CDR2: SGHRS, YFSETQ. Losses at the gene ends were 3 bases for V and 1 base for J; bases not matched to a gene: 9. This CDR3 is CASSSSSGRVSGTDTQYF. The CDR3 DNA is TGCGCCAGCAGCTCCTCTAGCGGGAGGGTTTCCGGCACAGATACGCAGTATTTT.

The rearrangement links TRBV5-1 to TRBJ2-3, with 10 positions matching TRBD2. The CDR3 sequence is 15 residues long. The germline V gene has CDR1 SGHRS and CDR2 YFSETQ. Trimming cost V 4 bases and J 5 bases; bases outside gene matches: 7. The CDR3 nucleotides read TGCGCCAGCAGCCCGGTAGCGGGAGGTTTAGATACGCAGTATTTT. Encoded protein: CASSPVAGGLDTQYF.

This chain links TRBV11-2 with TRBJ2-5; perhaps TRBD2 as D (6 bases). The CDR3 is 16 residues long. Germline V gene data show CDR1 as SGHAT and CDR2 as FQNNGV. V lost 6 bases and J lost 5, with 22 bases in between. Here the CDR3 reads CASRKIAGSLGETQYF. CDR3 DNA sequence: TGTGCCAGCAGAAAAATAGCCGGGAGCTTGGGGGAGACCCAGTACTTC.

The rearrangement links TRBV27 to TRBJ1-2, with 7 bases matching TRBD1. CDR3 size: 15 residues. CDR1 and CDR2 from the germline V gene are MNHEY and SMNVEV (reference sequence). Trimming removed 6 bases from V and 4 bases from J; junction bases left unmatched: 11. CDR3 protein: CASRQDRKTSYGYTF. In DNA form, the CDR3 reads TGTGCCAGCAGGCAGGACAGGAAGACTTCCTATGGCTACACCTTC.

The rearrangement joins TRBV5-6 to TRBJ2-5; 12 bases agree with TRBD2. The CDR3 is 16 amino acids. V lost 4 bases, J lost 4 bases, and 8 bases stayed unmatched. Germline V gene lookup returns CDR1 SGHDT and CDR2 YYEEEE. CDR3 in amino acids: CASSISRLAGVETQYF. The CDR3 DNA reads TGTGCCAGCAGCATCTCCCGACTAGCGGGAGTAGAGACCCAGTACTTC.

CDR3 DNA sequence: TGCGCCAGCAGCCAAGAAGGGGCTAGCGGCAAGTACGAGCAGTACTTC. Translation gives CASSQEGASGKYEQYF. The V and J genes are TRBV4-1 and TRBJ2-5, with 7 bases that match TRBD2. The J call is uncertain, as TRBJ2-7 better fits the DNA end. The CDR3 has 16 amino acids. Germline CDR1 and CDR2: MGHRA and YSYEKL.

The gene calls are TRBV5-1 and TRBJ1-1, with D unresolved. Germline CDR1 and CDR2: SGHRS and YFSETQ. The V end lost 5 bases, the J end lost 4 bases, and 15 bases lay between the germline ends. This CDR3 is 14 amino acids long. The DNA of the CDR3 is TGCGCCAGCAGGGATAACATAGGGAGCACTGAAGCTTTCTTT. Encoded protein: CASRDNIGSTEAFF.

The chain combines TRBV18 with TRBJ1-1; 8 bases map to TRBD1. Germline assignment: CDR1 KGHSH and CDR2 LQKENI. With 3 bases clipped from V and 4 bases from J, the junction kept 4 bases outside the gene matches. The CDR3 contains 14 residues. The CDR3 sequence: CASSPTGVSTEAFF. The CDR3 coding sequence is TGTGCCAGCTCACCGACAGGGGTGAGCACTGAAGCTTTCTTT. The full variable domain, completed using reference TRBV18 and TRBJ1-1, is NAGVMQNPRHLVRRRGQEARLRCSPMKGHSHVYWYRQLPEEGLKFMVYLQKENIIDESGMPKERFSAEFPKEGPSILRIQQVVRGDSAAYFCASSPTGVSTEAFFGQGTRLTVV.

The chain is built from TRBV21-1 and TRBJ2-7. TRBV21-1 is described as a pseudogene. The CDR3 totals 17 residues. The CDR3 nucleotides are TGTGCCAGCAGCAAAGATGGTAGGGTCAGTCCCTCCTACGAGCAGTACTTC. The encoded protein is CASSKDGRVSPSYEQYF.

The chain combines TRBV27 with TRBJ1-1, with 9 bases fitting TRBD1. This CDR3 spans 15 amino acids. Losses at the gene ends were 6 bases for V and 4 bases for J; bases not matched to a gene: 9. Germline CDR1 reads MNHEY; CDR2 reads SMNVEV (reference sequence). The CDR3 region is CASRPWTGEVTEAFF. The CDR3 nucleotides are TGTGCCAGCAGGCCGTGGACAGGGGAGGTCACTGAAGCTTTCTTT.

The chain uses TRBV11-3 and TRBJ2-3; TRBD1 agrees at 7 bases. The CDR3 length is 15 residues. Per the germline V gene, CDR1 is SGHNT and CDR2 is YENEEA. Germline trimming cut 2 bases from V and 3 bases from J; bases unmatched to any gene: 5. The CDR3 region has the DNA TGTGCCAGCAGCTTATTTGGGACAGAAACAGATACGCAGTATTTT. Amino acid sequence: CASSLFGTETDTQYF.

The V call is TRBV7-2, the J call TRBJ1-5; D is unclear. Germline CDR1 reads SGHTA; CDR2 reads FQGNSA. Between the trimmed V and J ends, which lost 4 bases and 8 bases, there was a span of 9 bases. This CDR3 spans 12 amino acids. This CDR3 reads CASSYLREPQHF. In DNA, the CDR3 is TGTGCCAGCAGCTACCTTAGGGAGCCCCAGCATTTT. Complete variable domain (other parts from reference TRBV7-2 and TRBJ1-5): GAGVSQSPSNKVTEKGKDVELRCDPISGHTALYWYRQSLGQGLEFLIYFQGNSAPDKSGLPSDRFSAERTGGSVSTLTIQRTQQEDSAVYLCASSYLREPQHFGDGTRLSIL.

The J gene is TRBJ1-4, the V gene TRBV28; TRBD1 might be the D (6 bases). V was cut by 5 bases and J by 7 bases, with 17 bases left in between. Looked up from germline, CDR1 is MDHEN and CDR2 is SYDVKM. The CDR3 extends over 15 amino acids. As DNA, the CDR3 is TGTGCCAGCAGTCAAAGCACAGGGCCTGGTGAAAAACTGTTTTTT. Translated, it gives CASSQSTGPGEKLFF.

Here the CDR3 reads CASSFDGTNIQYF. CDR3 DNA: TGTGCCAGCAGTTTCGACGGTACTAACATTCAGTACTTC. The chain uses TRBV6-1 and TRBJ2-4; no reliable D call. CDR1 and CDR2 from the germline V gene are MNHNS and SASEGT. The length of the CDR3 is 13 residues. V gave up 5 bases and J gave up 7 bases, with 12 bases separating them.

V usage is TRBV28 and J usage is TRBJ1-5; D uncertain. The CDR3 spans 16 residues. The V gene lost 5 bases and the J gene lost 6 bases, with 20 bases spanning the gap. Germline CDR1 MDHEN, CDR2 SYDVKM. CDR3 DNA: TGTGCCAGCAGTCTGCTTGTCGGGGAATGGGGTCAGCCCCAGCATTTT. Translating it yields CASSLLVGEWGQPQHF.

The V and J genes are TRBV10-3 and TRBJ1-1, with 7 bases matching TRBD1. This CDR3 has 15 amino acids. Germline CDR1 is ENHRY and CDR2 is SYGVKD. Trimming took 5 bases from V and 1 from J; bases not matched to a gene: 7. This CDR3 is CAISRGGQKNTEAFF. CDR3 nucleotide sequence: TGTGCCATCAGTCGGGGGGGACAGAAGAACACTGAAGCTTTCTTT.

The CDR3 coding sequence is TGTGCCAGCAGCATCCTACCGGGACTAGCGGGAGGCGAGCAGTACTTC. It yields the protein CASSILPGLAGGEQYF. This chain uses TRBV11-2 with TRBJ2-7, with 15 bases identical to TRBD2. Looked up from germline, CDR1 is SGHAT and CDR2 is FQNNGV. The ends lost 5 bases at V and 6 bases at J; junction bases unmatched: 8. CDR3 length: 16 residues.

This chain uses TRBV6-5 with TRBJ1-2; the match to TRBD1 covers 9 bases. CDR1 and CDR2 from the germline V gene are MNHEY and SVGAGI. The CDR3 runs 14 residues. With V trimmed by 3 bases and J by 8 bases, 7 bases remained unmatched. The CDR3 sequence is CASSYRDRVLGYTF. Here the CDR3 DNA reads TGTGCCAGCAGTTATCGGGACAGGGTGCTCGGCTACACCTTC.

For the CDR3, the DNA is TGCAGTGCTGGCCAGTCTGAAGCTTTCTTT. This codes for CSAGQSEAFF. The genes are TRBV20-1 and TRBJ1-1; D ambiguous. The germline V gene encodes CDR1 DFQATT and CDR2 SNEGSKA (reference sequence). V was pared by 5 bases and J by 6 bases, with 7 bases between. This CDR3 contains 10 residues.

V usage is TRBV6-6 and J usage is TRBJ1-3, with TRBD1 as a possible D gene (6 bases). CDR1 and CDR2 (germline): MNHNY, SVGAGI (reference sequence). Trimming removed 2 bases from V and 0 bases from J, with 8 bases in between. The CDR3 runs to 15 residues. CDR3 loop: CASSYGDTSGNTIYF. For the CDR3, the DNA is TGTGCCAGCAGTTACGGGGACACCTCTGGAAACACCATATATTTT.

V usage is TRBV28 and J usage is TRBJ2-7; 9 bases align to TRBD1. The CDR3 extends over 14 amino acids. The germline CDR1 and CDR2 sequences are MDHEN and SYDVKM. V was pared by 5 bases and J by 2 bases, with 4 bases of the junction left unmatched. The CDR3: CASSKGQGPYEQYF. The DNA of the CDR3 is TGTGCCAGCAGTAAGGGACAGGGACCCTACGAGCAGTACTTC.